This T cell receptor (beta chain) comes out of a study of cytomegalovirus exposure and HLA in healthy donors. Whole-study results and caveats: Associated with cytomegalovirus, according to the listing, were around 170 TCR beta chains.

The primer mix had 60 Vbeta and 13 Jbeta primers. Clones were read by immunoSEQ multiplex PCR, and TCRdb kept only the in-frame ones, dropping some. The sample gives 100,000 or so clones, 67% of which show up once; 2.1% is in the top ten. Concerning this clone: Its antigen remains unknown.

Germline trimming cut 2 bases from V and 7 bases from J; bases unmatched to any gene: 11. Germline V gene sequence: CDR1 MNHEY, CDR2 SMNVEV (reference sequence). The CDR3 length is 16 residues. Sequencing used PBMCs. The chain carries TRBV27 and TRBJ2-1; 7 nucleotides agree with TRBD1. This TCR came from a young man in good health and CMV-seronegative. This CDR3 reads CASSLTGTGVRNEQFF. In DNA, the CDR3 is TGTGCCAGCAGTTTAACGGGAACAGGGGTGAGGAATGAGCAGTTCTTC.